This passage covers 10 T cell receptor beta chains from one sample sequenced in a study of blood T cell repertoires in COVID-19. TCRdb's copy holds only in-frame clones and misses some; the assay was immunoSEQ multiplex PCR. The data show 200,000 to 250,000 clones, roughly 88% seen once. The sample comprised peripheral blood. The origin of the receptors is a man younger than 30 with active or convalescent COVID-19.

In this sample, this clone turned up a few times. This chain joins TRBV19 and TRBJ2-5, with 12 bases matching TRBD2. CDR3 length: 15 residues. V was clipped by 3 bases and J by 5 bases; unmatched bases: 4. Per the germline V gene, CDR1 is LNHDA and CDR2 is SQIVND (reference sequence). CDR3 region: CASSILAGGVETQYF. The CDR3 DNA is TGTGCCAGTAGTATCCTAGCGGGAGGGGTGGAGACCCAGTACTTC. Together with reference TRBV19 and TRBJ2-5, the CDR3 gives the full variable domain: DGGITQSPKYLFRKEGQNVTLSCEQNLNHDAMYWYRQDPGQGLRLIYYSQIVNDFQKGDIAEGYSVSREKKESFPLTVTSAQKNPTAFYLCASSILAGGVETQYFGPGTRLLVL.

The genes are TRBV11-2 and TRBJ2-3; 9 bases fit TRBD2. Germline V CDR1 and CDR2: SGHAT, FQNNGV. The J segment lost 4 bases and the V segment lost 5 bases, leaving 7 bases of the junction unmatched. CDR3 length equals 15 residues. CDR3 protein: CASSSSGSSADTQYF. CDR3 DNA sequence: TGTGCCAGCAGCAGTAGCGGGAGTTCTGCAGATACGCAGTATTTT.

This rearrangement joins TRBV29-1 to TRBJ1-2; D possibly corresponds to TRBD1 (5 bases). This CDR3 is built from 14 residues. V was cut by 3 bases and J by 0 bases, with 11 bases left in between. The germline gives CDR1 SQVTM, CDR2 ANQGSEA. CDR3 nucleotides: TGCAGCGTTGATCCGACAGCTGCTAACTATGGCTACACCTTC. Protein: CSVDPTAANYGYTF.

V and J are TRBV5-1 and TRBJ2-5; no definite D call. V shed 5 bases and J shed 2 bases, with 13 bases lying between them. This CDR3 contains 14 residues. Looked up from germline, CDR1 is SGHRS and CDR2 is YFSETQ. The CDR3 spells CASRESGIQETQYF. The CDR3 bases are TGCGCCAGCAGGGAGTCGGGTATACAAGAGACCCAGTACTTC.

V and J are TRBV7-2 and TRBJ2-1; D not resolved. This CDR3 has 12 residues. Germline-derived CDR1 and CDR2 are SGHTA and FQGNSA. The ends were cut back, 3 bases at V and 8 bases at J, with 8 bases in the middle. CDR3 in amino acids: CASSFPSYEQFF. CDR3 in DNA: TGTGCCAGCAGCTTCCCTTCTTATGAGCAGTTCTTC.

The genes are TRBV4-1 and TRBJ1-2; TRBD1 matches 7 bases. The CDR3 length is 16 residues. Germline assignment: CDR1 MGHRA and CDR2 YSYEKL. Trimming removed 0 bases from V and 7 bases from J; junction bases left unmatched: 11. Here the CDR3 reads CASSQETGKRTSGYTF. CDR3 bases: TGCGCCAGCAGCCAAGAGACAGGGAAAAGAACTTCTGGCTACACCTTC.

The chain is built from TRBV6-2 or TRBV6-3 and TRBJ2-5, with 9 bases fitting TRBD2. This CDR3 has 15 residues. Per germline, CDR1 MNHEY and CDR2 SVGEGT. V was pared by 4 bases and J by 5 bases, with 8 bases of the junction left unmatched. The CDR3 here is CASSSLAGVSETQYF. The CDR3 DNA is TGTGCCAGCAGTTCTTTAGCGGGAGTCTCTGAGACCCAGTACTTC.

The chain links TRBV28 to TRBJ2-5, with D possibly being TRBD2 (6 bases). CDR3 size: 15 residues. V lost 3 bases and J lost 4, with 15 bases in between. Germline-derived CDR1 and CDR2 are MDHEN and SYDVKM. As DNA, the CDR3 is TGTGCCAGCAGTTTTGCGGGATTTACAGCAGAGACCCAGTACTTC. It yields the protein CASSFAGFTAETQYF.

This sequence joins TRBV30 and TRBJ2-1; D gene ambiguous. Germline lookup yields CDR1 GTSNPN and CDR2 SVGIG (reference sequence). Trimming left V 3 bases short and J 9 bases short, with 9 bases between. CDR3 length: 11 amino acids. The CDR3 sequence is CAWRETVEQFF. CDR3 DNA sequence: TGTGCCTGGAGGGAGACCGTTGAGCAGTTCTTC.

The genes are TRBV11-2 and TRBJ1-3, with no clear D. CDR1 is SGHAT, CDR2 FQNNGV, per germline. The CDR3 consists of 13 residues. Trimming pared 1 base from V and 8 bases from J, leaving 9 bases between. The CDR3 nucleotides are TGTGCCAGCAGCTTAGCCCCGAGGGACACCATATATTTT. Translated: CASSLAPRDTIYF.